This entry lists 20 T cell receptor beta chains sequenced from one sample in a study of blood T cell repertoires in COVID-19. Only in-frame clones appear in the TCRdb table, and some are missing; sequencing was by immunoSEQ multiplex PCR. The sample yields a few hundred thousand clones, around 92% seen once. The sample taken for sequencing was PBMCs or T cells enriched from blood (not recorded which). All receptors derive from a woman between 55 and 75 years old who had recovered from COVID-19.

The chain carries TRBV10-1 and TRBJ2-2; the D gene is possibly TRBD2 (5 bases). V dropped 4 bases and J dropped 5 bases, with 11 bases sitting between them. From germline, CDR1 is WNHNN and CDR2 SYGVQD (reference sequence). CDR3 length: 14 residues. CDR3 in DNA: TGCGCCAGCAGTGCTAACCCGGGGACCGGGGAGCTGTTTTTT. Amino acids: CASSANPGTGELFF.

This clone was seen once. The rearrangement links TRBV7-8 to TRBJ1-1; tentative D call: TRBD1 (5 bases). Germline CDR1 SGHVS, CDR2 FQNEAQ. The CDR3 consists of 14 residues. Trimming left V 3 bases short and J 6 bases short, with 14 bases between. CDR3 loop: CASSFLWEGAEAFF. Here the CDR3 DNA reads TGTGCCAGCAGCTTTTTATGGGAAGGGGCTGAAGCTTTCTTT. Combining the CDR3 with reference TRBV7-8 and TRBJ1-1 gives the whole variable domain GAGVSQSPRYKVAKRGQDVALRCDPISGHVSLFWYQQALGQGPEFLTYFQNEAQLDKSGLPSDRFFAERPEGSVSTLKIQRTQQEDSAVYLCASSFLWEGAEAFFGQGTRLTVV.

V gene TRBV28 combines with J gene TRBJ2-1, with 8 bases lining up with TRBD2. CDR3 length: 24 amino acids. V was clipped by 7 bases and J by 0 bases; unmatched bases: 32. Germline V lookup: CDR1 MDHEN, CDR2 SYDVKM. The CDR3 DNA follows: TGTGCCAGCACCCCCTGGGCGGGAGGATCCAATACACATATTATTCTTAGCTCCTACAATGAGCAGTTCTTC. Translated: CASTPWAGGSNTHIILSSYNEQFF.

CDR3 loop: CASTQVGQGDSPLHF. Written as DNA, the CDR3 is TGTGCCAGCACCCAGGTAGGACAGGGTGACTCACCCCTCCACTTT. The gene calls are TRBV27 and TRBJ1-6; 8 bases are a match to TRBD1. With 7 bases clipped from V and 10 bases from J, the junction kept 12 bases outside the gene matches. The CDR3 contains 15 residues. Germline CDR1 reads MNHEY; CDR2 reads SMNVEV (reference sequence).

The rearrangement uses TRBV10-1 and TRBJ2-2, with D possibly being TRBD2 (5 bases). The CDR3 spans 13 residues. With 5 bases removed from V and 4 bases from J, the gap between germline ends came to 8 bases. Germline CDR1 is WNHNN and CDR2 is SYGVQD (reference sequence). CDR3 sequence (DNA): TGCGCCAGCAGTCGGGATCTCACCGGGGAGCTGTTTTTT. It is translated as CASSRDLTGELFF.

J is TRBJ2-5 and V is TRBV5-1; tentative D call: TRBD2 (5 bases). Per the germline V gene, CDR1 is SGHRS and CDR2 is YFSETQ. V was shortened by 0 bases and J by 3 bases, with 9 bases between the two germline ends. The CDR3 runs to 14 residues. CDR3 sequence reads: CASSLGPAEETQYF. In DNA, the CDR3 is TGCGCCAGCAGCTTGGGTCCAGCGGAAGAGACCCAGTACTTC.

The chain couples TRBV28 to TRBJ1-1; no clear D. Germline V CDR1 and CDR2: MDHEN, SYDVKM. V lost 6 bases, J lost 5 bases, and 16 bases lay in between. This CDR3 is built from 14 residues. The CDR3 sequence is CASSLAQAETEAFF. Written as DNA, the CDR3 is TGTGCCAGCAGCCTAGCGCAGGCGGAAACTGAAGCTTTCTTT.

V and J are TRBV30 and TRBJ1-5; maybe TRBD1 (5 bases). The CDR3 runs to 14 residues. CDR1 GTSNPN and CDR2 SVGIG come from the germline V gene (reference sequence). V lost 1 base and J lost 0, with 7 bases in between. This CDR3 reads CAWSGGYSNQPQHF. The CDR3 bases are TGTGCCTGGAGTGGGGGCTATAGCAATCAGCCCCAGCATTTT.

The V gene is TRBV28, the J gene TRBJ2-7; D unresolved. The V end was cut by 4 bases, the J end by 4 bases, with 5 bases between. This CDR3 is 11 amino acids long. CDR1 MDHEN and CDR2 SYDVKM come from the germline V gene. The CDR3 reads CASSSPYEQYF. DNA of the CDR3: TGTGCCAGCAGTTCCCCTTACGAGCAGTACTTC.

The CDR3 sequence: CASSPRGTAPNYGYTF. The DNA of the CDR3 is TGTGCCAGCAGCCCCAGGGGGACAGCTCCCAACTATGGCTACACCTTC. The chain links TRBV5-6 to TRBJ1-2, with 7 nucleotides matching TRBD1. V lost 4 bases and J lost 2; bases outside the gene matches: 11. CDR1 is SGHDT and CDR2 is YYEEEE in the germline V gene. This CDR3 has 16 residues.

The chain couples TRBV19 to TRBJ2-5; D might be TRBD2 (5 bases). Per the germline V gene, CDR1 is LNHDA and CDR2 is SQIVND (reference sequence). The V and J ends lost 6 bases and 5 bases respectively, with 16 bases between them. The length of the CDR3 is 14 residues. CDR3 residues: CASSSTGIIETQYF. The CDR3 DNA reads TGTGCCAGTAGCTCGACGGGGATAATTGAGACCCAGTACTTC.

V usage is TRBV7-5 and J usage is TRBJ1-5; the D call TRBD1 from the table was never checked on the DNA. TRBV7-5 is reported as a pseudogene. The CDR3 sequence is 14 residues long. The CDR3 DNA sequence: TGTGCCAGAAGCAAACAGGGGTTTGATCAGCCCCAGCATTTT. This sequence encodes CARSKQGFDQPQHF.

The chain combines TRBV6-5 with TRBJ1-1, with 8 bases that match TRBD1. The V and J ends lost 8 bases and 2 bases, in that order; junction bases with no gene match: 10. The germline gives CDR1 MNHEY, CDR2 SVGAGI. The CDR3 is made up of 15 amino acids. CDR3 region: CASPDPGTGNTEAFF. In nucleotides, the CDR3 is TGTGCCAGCCCTGACCCGGGGACAGGAAACACTGAAGCTTTCTTT.

CDR3 region: CATSQRDTEAFF. CDR3 in DNA: TGTGCCACCAGTCAGCGGGACACTGAAGCTTTCTTT. V usage is TRBV24-1 and J usage is TRBJ1-1, with D uncertain. This CDR3 is built from 12 residues. Germline assignment: CDR1 KGHDR and CDR2 SFDVKD. With 6 bases removed from V and 3 bases from J, the gap between germline ends came to 7 bases.

CDR3 DNA: TGTGCCAGCAGCCCGAGACTAGCGGGATACAATGAGCAGTTCTTC. Protein: CASSPRLAGYNEQFF. The chain carries TRBV7-3 and TRBJ2-1, with 11 bases lining up with TRBD2. The ends lost 5 bases at V and 4 bases at J; junction bases unmatched: 4. The germline V gene encodes CDR1 SGHTA and CDR2 FQGTGA. This CDR3 is 15 amino acids long.

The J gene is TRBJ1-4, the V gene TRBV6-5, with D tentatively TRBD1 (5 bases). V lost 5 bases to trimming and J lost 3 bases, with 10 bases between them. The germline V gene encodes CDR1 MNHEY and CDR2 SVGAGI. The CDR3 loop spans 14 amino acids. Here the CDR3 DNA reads TGTGCCAGCAGTAGTAGACAGCCTAATGAAAAACTGTTTTTT. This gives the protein CASSSRQPNEKLFF.

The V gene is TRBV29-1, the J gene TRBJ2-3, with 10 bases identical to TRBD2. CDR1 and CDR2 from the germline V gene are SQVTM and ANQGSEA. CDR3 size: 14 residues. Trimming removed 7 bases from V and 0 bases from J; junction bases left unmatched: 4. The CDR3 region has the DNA TGCAGCGGGGCGACTAGCGGGAGCACAGATACGCAGTATTTT. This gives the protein CSGATSGSTDTQYF.

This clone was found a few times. The CDR3 here is CASSPRGGLAGEAASYEQYF. The CDR3 region has the DNA TGTGCCAGCAGTCCTCGGGGGGGACTAGCGGGAGAGGCCGCATCCTACGAGCAGTACTTC. The chain links TRBV6-6 to TRBJ2-7, with 14 bases matching TRBD2. This CDR3 is built from 20 residues. CDR1 is MNHNY, CDR2 SVGAGI, per germline (reference sequence). J gave up 1 base and V 5 bases, and 16 bases lay outside the gene matches.

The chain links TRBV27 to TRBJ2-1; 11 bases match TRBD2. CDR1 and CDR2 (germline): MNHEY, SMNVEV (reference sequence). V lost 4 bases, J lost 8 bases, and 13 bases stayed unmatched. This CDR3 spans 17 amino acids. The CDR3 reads CASSYKGRTSGLDEQFF. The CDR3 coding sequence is TGTGCCAGCAGTTATAAGGGCCGGACTAGCGGGCTGGATGAGCAGTTCTTC.

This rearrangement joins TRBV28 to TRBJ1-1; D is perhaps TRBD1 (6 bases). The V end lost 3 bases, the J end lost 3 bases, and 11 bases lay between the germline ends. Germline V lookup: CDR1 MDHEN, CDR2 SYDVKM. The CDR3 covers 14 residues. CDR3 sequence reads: CASSFGGADTEAFF. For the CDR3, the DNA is TGTGCCAGCAGTTTTGGGGGCGCGGACACTGAAGCTTTCTTT.